This is a list of T cell receptor beta chains from one sample in a study of cytomegalovirus exposure and HLA in healthy donors. Generated by immunoSEQ multiplex PCR, the TCRdb table keeps only in-frame clones and is missing some. The table has around 120,000 clones, 81% seen once. The specimen sequenced was PBMCs. The receptors derive from a woman younger than 45 in good health and CMV-seronegative. CDR3s include the opening cysteine and the closing phenylalanine or tryptophan. Each record gives: V gene, J gene, D gene, CDR3 protein. A D gene is named only where the DNA matches it firmly.

v_call: TRBV6-5; j_call: TRBJ1-1; d_call: -; cdr3_aa: CAVSSGGNTEAFF
v_call: TRBV6-5; j_call: TRBJ1-1; d_call: -; cdr3_aa: CASSEGSSNTEAFF
v_call: TRBV2; j_call: TRBJ2-3; d_call: -; cdr3_aa: CASSLERLDTDTQYF
v_call: TRBV7-3; j_call: TRBJ2-7; d_call: TRBD2; cdr3_aa: CASSLNGGLAEPYEQYF
v_call: TRBV5-1; j_call: TRBJ2-6; d_call: -; cdr3_aa: CASSPYLGEYRASGANVLTF
v_call: TRBV27; j_call: TRBJ2-7; d_call: TRBD2; cdr3_aa: CASSLTSGSSYEQYF
v_call: TRBV7-6; j_call: TRBJ2-2; d_call: -; cdr3_aa: CASSSNRANTGELFF
v_call: TRBV19; j_call: TRBJ1-1; d_call: -; cdr3_aa: CASSPRYTGNTEAFF
v_call: TRBV27; j_call: TRBJ2-7; d_call: TRBD2; cdr3_aa: CASSPLSGDLTYEQYF
v_call: TRBV11-2; j_call: TRBJ2-1; d_call: -; cdr3_aa: CASSTNEQFF
v_call: TRBV19; j_call: TRBJ1-1; d_call: -; cdr3_aa: CASRNRGEAFF
v_call: TRBV29-1; j_call: TRBJ1-2; d_call: -; cdr3_aa: CSVEGGLGNYGYTF
v_call: TRBV7-2; j_call: TRBJ2-3; d_call: -; cdr3_aa: CASSLSSTSTDTQYF
v_call: TRBV7-2; j_call: TRBJ2-7; d_call: TRBD2; cdr3_aa: CASSLQGGTYEQYF
v_call: TRBV6-5; j_call: TRBJ2-2; d_call: -; cdr3_aa: CATQPGKSPGELFF
v_call: TRBV5-4; j_call: TRBJ1-4; d_call: -; cdr3_aa: CASSSQTATNEKLFF
v_call: TRBV7-9; j_call: TRBJ2-2; d_call: TRBD1; cdr3_aa: CASSTDRGRTGELFF
v_call: TRBV7-2; j_call: TRBJ2-1; d_call: -; cdr3_aa: CASSSPPIGVEQFF
v_call: TRBV6-5; j_call: TRBJ1-1; d_call: TRBD1; cdr3_aa: CASSYSSGTGNTEAFF
v_call: TRBV10-2; j_call: TRBJ2-7; d_call: -; cdr3_aa: CASSEAESSYEQYF
v_call: TRBV11-1; j_call: TRBJ2-2; d_call: TRBD1; cdr3_aa: CASSLGDRGRGKSGELFF
v_call: TRBV5-1; j_call: TRBJ2-7; d_call: TRBD1; cdr3_aa: CASSLAGGFQGYEQYF
v_call: TRBV30; j_call: TRBJ1-2; d_call: -; cdr3_aa: CAWSAQGYGYTF
v_call: TRBV6-1; j_call: TRBJ1-5; d_call: -; cdr3_aa: CASSEVGAQRPQHF
v_call: TRBV30; j_call: TRBJ2-7; d_call: -; cdr3_aa: CACEGGRGNSYEQYF
v_call: TRBV11-2; j_call: -; d_call: TRBD2; cdr3_aa: CASSLETSGLYEQYF
v_call: TRBV6-5; j_call: TRBJ2-7; d_call: -; cdr3_aa: CASSNRGGEQYF
v_call: TRBV18; j_call: TRBJ1-1; d_call: TRBD1; cdr3_aa: CASSPLDRLAEAFF
v_call: TRBV6-5; j_call: TRBJ2-7; d_call: TRBD1; cdr3_aa: CASSRGQGAREQYF
v_call: TRBV2; j_call: TRBJ1-2; d_call: -; cdr3_aa: CASSESEDYGYTF
v_call: TRBV6-1; j_call: TRBJ1-1; d_call: -; cdr3_aa: CASTDQEGSGTEAFF
v_call: TRBV6-5; j_call: TRBJ1-4; d_call: -; cdr3_aa: CASRGSDSRHEKLFF
v_call: TRBV7-8; j_call: TRBJ1-1; d_call: -; cdr3_aa: CASSLEAVGEAMNTEAFF
v_call: TRBV9; j_call: TRBJ2-1; d_call: -; cdr3_aa: CASSVESLQTPSNEQFF
v_call: TRBV5-1; j_call: TRBJ2-5; d_call: -; cdr3_aa: CASSYRTAQETQYF
v_call: TRBV28; j_call: TRBJ1-5; d_call: TRBD1; cdr3_aa: CASSLSDRGNQPQHF
v_call: TRBV7-2; j_call: -; d_call: -; cdr3_aa: CASSLSSGGPYEQYF
v_call: TRBV6-4; j_call: TRBJ2-1; d_call: -; cdr3_aa: CASSDLSGPTNEQFF
v_call: TRBV4-1; j_call: TRBJ2-7; d_call: -; cdr3_aa: CASSSETGTYEQYF
v_call: TRBV10-2; j_call: TRBJ2-7; d_call: -; cdr3_aa: CASTEIGRSHYEQYF
v_call: TRBV2; j_call: TRBJ2-2; d_call: TRBD1; cdr3_aa: CASSPNRGQTGELFF
v_call: TRBV21-1; j_call: TRBJ1-1; d_call: -; cdr3_aa: CASSGGDTEAFF
v_call: TRBV4-1; j_call: TRBJ2-4; d_call: -; cdr3_aa: CASSQTRGGGKDIQYF
v_call: TRBV28; j_call: TRBJ1-1; d_call: -; cdr3_aa: CASSLYITGRHTEAFF
v_call: TRBV9; j_call: TRBJ2-3; d_call: -; cdr3_aa: CASSVLGEGQADTQYF
v_call: TRBV4-1; j_call: TRBJ2-7; d_call: TRBD2; cdr3_aa: CASSQSTSGACYEQYF
v_call: TRBV13; j_call: TRBJ2-5; d_call: TRBD2; cdr3_aa: CASSPRGRREGETQYF
v_call: TRBV7-2; j_call: TRBJ2-3; d_call: TRBD1; cdr3_aa: CASSGAGIRQGDTQYF
v_call: TRBV7-2; j_call: TRBJ2-7; d_call: TRBD1; cdr3_aa: CASSLDRGYEGYF
v_call: TRBV7-9; j_call: TRBJ2-2; d_call: TRBD2; cdr3_aa: CSSSTGGNRLNTGELFF
v_call: TRBV7-9; j_call: TRBJ1-2; d_call: -; cdr3_aa: CASSLEGGGGYTF
v_call: TRBV7-9; j_call: TRBJ1-4; d_call: -; cdr3_aa: CASSSTPPTNEKLFF
v_call: TRBV28; j_call: TRBJ2-1; d_call: TRBD2; cdr3_aa: CASSTLAGGTNEQFF
v_call: TRBV19; j_call: TRBJ2-5; d_call: -; cdr3_aa: CASSIGQSPQETQYF
v_call: TRBV10-1; j_call: TRBJ2-5; d_call: -; cdr3_aa: CASSESRGGQETQYF